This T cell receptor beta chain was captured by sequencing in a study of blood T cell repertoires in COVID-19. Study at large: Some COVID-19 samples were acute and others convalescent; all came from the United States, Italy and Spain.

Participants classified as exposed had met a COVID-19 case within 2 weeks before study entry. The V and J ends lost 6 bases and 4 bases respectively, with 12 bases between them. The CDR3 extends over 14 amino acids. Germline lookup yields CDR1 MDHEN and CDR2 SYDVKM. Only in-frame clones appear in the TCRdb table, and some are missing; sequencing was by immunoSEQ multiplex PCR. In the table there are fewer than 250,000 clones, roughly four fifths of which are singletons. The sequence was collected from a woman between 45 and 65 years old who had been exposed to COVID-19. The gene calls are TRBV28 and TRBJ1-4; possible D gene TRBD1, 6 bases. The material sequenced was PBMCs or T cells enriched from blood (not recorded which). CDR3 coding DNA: TGTGCCAGCAGATGGACAGCGGTTAATGAAAAACTGTTTTTT. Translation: CASRWTAVNEKLFF.